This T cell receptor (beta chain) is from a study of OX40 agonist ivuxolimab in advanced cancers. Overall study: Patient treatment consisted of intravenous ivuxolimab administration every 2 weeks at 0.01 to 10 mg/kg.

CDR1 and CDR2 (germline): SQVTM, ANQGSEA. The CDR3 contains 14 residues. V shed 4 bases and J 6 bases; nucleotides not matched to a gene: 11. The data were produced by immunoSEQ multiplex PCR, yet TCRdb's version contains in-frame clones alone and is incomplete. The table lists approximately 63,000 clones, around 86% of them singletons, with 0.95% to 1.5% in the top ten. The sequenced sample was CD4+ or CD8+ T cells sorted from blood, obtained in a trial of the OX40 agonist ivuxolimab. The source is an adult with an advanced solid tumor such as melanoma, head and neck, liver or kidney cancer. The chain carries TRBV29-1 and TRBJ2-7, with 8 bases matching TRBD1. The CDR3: CSVGGTGAGGEQYF. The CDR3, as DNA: TGCAGCGTTGGAGGGACAGGAGCCGGGGGCGAGCAGTACTTC.